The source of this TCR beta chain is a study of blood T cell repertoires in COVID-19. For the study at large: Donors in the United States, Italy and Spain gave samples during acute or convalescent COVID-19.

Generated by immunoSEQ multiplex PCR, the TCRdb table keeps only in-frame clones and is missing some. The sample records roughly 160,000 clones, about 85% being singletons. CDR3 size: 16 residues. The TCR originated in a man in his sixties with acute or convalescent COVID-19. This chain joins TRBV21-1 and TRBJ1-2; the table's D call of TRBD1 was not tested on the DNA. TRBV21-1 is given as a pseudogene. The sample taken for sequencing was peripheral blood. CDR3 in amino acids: CASSKALRGRFWGYTF. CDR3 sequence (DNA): TGTGCCAGCAGCAAAGCGCTCAGGGGGCGTTTCTGGGGCTACACCTTC.